The entry below gives a single T cell receptor beta chain sequence along with its context. Antigen: not known. This sample is part of a study of breast tumors, draining lymph nodes, adjacent tissues. General observations from the study: Most tumor T cells seemingly derive from lymph node, then expand in tumor. Tumor TCR diversity was below lymph nodes but above nontumor tissue.

Axillary draining lymph nodes of breast cancer patients supplied the node samples. The junction had 11 bases not matched to a gene; V was cut back by 4 bases and J by 6 bases. The CDR3 has 15 residues. Germline lookup yields CDR1 MGHRA and CDR2 YSYEKL. TCRdb analysed the multiplex PCR reads with MiXCR anew, one entry per CDR3 protein. The table records roughly 130,000 distinct CDR3 sequences, about 20% of them present only once. This sequence joins TRBV4-1 and TRBJ2-7; 8 positions match TRBD1. The sequencing input was axillary lymph node tissue. This sequence originates from a female donor with breast cancer. Some clones in this sample may be carry-over from other donors' samples. CDR3 sequence (DNA): TGCGCCAGCAGCCTCAGTGGACAGGGCGTGCGCGAGCAGTACTTC. Encoded protein: CASSLSGQGVREQYF.